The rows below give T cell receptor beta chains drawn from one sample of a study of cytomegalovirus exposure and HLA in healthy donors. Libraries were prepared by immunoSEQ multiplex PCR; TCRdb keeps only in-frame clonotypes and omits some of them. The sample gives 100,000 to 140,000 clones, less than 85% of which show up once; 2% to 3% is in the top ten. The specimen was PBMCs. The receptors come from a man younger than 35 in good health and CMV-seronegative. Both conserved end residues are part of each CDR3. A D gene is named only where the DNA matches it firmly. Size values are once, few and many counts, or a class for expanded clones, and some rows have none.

TGTGCCAGCAGCGAAAGACAGGGGGCTGGGGGTGCGACCCAGTACTTC	CASSERQGAGGATQYF	-	TRBD1	TRBV9	TRBJ2-5
TGTGCCAGTAGTATAGGGACAGGCCTATGGCCCCAGCATTTT	CASSIGTGLWPQHF	-	TRBD1	TRBV19	TRBJ1-5
TGTGCCAGTACCGCGGGCCTTAACTACAATGAGCAGTTCTTC	CASTAGLNYNEQFF	-	-	TRBV19	TRBJ2-1
TGTGCCAGCTCATCAGGGGGTTGGAACACCGGGGAGCTGTTTTTT	CASSSGGWNTGELFF	-	TRBD1	TRBV5-6	TRBJ2-2
TGTGCCAGCAGCGTAGGGCCTTCGGGGGGCGGGGAGCAGTACTTC	CASSVGPSGGGEQYF	once	-	TRBV9	TRBJ2-7
TGTTCCAGCAGCTTGTCAGACAGGAGCTTTGGAAACACCATATATTTT	CSSSLSDRSFGNTIYF	-	-	TRBV7-9	TRBJ1-3
TGTGCCAGCAGCTTGGGGACAGAGAAAGCTTTCTTT	CASSLGTEKAFF	-	-	TRBV5-6	TRBJ1-1
TGCGCCAGCAGCTTGGGGCACCTGAACACCGGGGAGCTGTTTTTT	CASSLGHLNTGELFF	-	-	TRBV5-1	TRBJ2-2
TGTGCCAGCAGTGAAAGTCGGAACCGAGGAACTAACTATGGCTACACCTTC	CASSESRNRGTNYGYTF	-	-	TRBV6-1	TRBJ1-2
TGTGCCAGCAGCTTAGCCCCCAGTGGAGGGCACTATGGCTACACCTTC	CASSLAPSGGHYGYTF	-	-	TRBV7-6	TRBJ1-2